A single sample gave rise to the 5 T cell receptor beta chains below, sequenced in a study of cytomegalovirus exposure and HLA in healthy donors. The repertoire was sequenced with immunoSEQ multiplex PCR; TCRdb's copy has only in-frame clones and lacks some. The sample yields roughly 150,000 clones, around nine tenths seen once. What was sequenced was PBMCs. These receptors all come from a woman aged 18-29 years in good health and CMV-seropositive.

The chain is built from TRBV5-1 and TRBJ2-1, with 7 nucleotides matching TRBD2. The CDR3 runs 14 residues. Trimming removed 4 bases from V and 3 bases from J; junction bases left unmatched: 4. CDR1 and CDR2 from the germline V gene are SGHRS and YFSETQ. The CDR3 DNA reads TGCGCCAGCAGCAGGCTAGCGGACTACAATGAGCAGTTCTTC. Its protein product is CASSRLADYNEQFF.

The chain joins TRBV28 to TRBJ2-2; TRBD2 matches at 8 bases. This CDR3 spans 15 amino acids. The germline V gene has CDR1 MDHEN and CDR2 SYDVKM. V shed 3 bases and J 1 base; nucleotides not matched to a gene: 1. The CDR3, as DNA: TGTGCCAGCAGTTTTACTAGCGGGAACACCGGGGAGCTGTTTTTT. Its protein is CASSFTSGNTGELFF. Supplemented by reference TRBV28 and TRBJ2-2, the full variable domain reads DVKVTQSSRYLVKRTGEKVFLECVQDMDHENMFWYRQDPGLGLRLIYFSYDVKMKEKGDIPEGYSVSREKKERFSLILESASTNQTSMYLCASSFTSGNTGELFFGEGSRLTVL.

This clone was counted a few times. The V gene is TRBV19, the J gene TRBJ1-2, with D hard to call. The CDR3 runs to 12 residues. Germline assignment: CDR1 LNHDA and CDR2 SQIVND (reference sequence). V was cut by 4 bases and J by 8 bases, with 11 bases left in between. The CDR3 protein is CASSTTARGYTF. CDR3 bases: TGTGCCAGTAGTACAACGGCGAGGGGCTACACCTTC.

The rearrangement links TRBV5-4 to TRBJ2-2, with 12 bases fitting TRBD2. Trimming at V came to 0 bases and at J to 4 bases, leaving 4 bases not matched to a gene. The CDR3 covers 17 residues. Germline CDR1 reads SGHNT; CDR2 reads YYREEE (reference sequence). The chain's CDR3 is CASSLGGLAGSTGELFF. Here the CDR3 DNA reads TGTGCCAGCAGCTTGGGTGGACTAGCGGGGTCCACCGGGGAGCTGTTTTTT.

The chain recombines TRBV7-2 with TRBJ1-5; D ambiguous. Germline CDR1 and CDR2: SGHTA and FQGNSA. V was pared by 1 base and J by 0 bases, with 7 bases between. The CDR3 runs 15 residues. This chain's CDR3 is CASSLDGYSNQPQHF. The DNA for the CDR3 is TGTGCCAGCAGCTTAGACGGTTATAGCAATCAGCCCCAGCATTTT.